These 9 T cell receptor beta chains were all obtained from the same sample, sequenced in a study of naive and memory T cell subsets. The beta constant-region primer was an equimolar mix of two oligonucleotides covering TRBC1 and TRBC2. MiXCR was run by TCRdb on the UMI-ligation and nested PCR reads, yielding one entry per CDR3 protein. The data hold tens of thousands of distinct CDR3 sequences, with about an eighth observed a single time. The sample comprised effector memory CD4+ T cells from blood. Indicated subset: effector memory, CD45RA- CD27-. The receptors stem from a human donor in good health.

This clonotype has a handful of counts. The DNA of the CDR3 is TGTGCCAGCAGGGGGACTAGCCTAGAGAGTTCCTACGAGCAGTACTTC. This codes for CASRGTSLESSYEQYF. The rearrangement links TRBV2 to TRBJ2-7; TRBD2 matches 9 bases. The CDR3 totals 16 residues. The germline V gene has CDR1 SNHLY and CDR2 FYNNEI. J lost 1 base, V lost 6 bases, and 10 bases had no gene match. Variable domain in full (rest from reference TRBV2 and TRBJ2-7): EPEVTQTPSHQVTQMGQEVILRCVPISNHLYFYWYRQILGQKVEFLVSFYNNEISEKSEIFDDQFSVERPDGSNFTLKIRSTKLEDSAMYFCASRGTSLESSYEQYFGPGTRLTVT.

The chain uses TRBV6-5 and TRBJ2-1, with 10 nucleotides matching TRBD2. This CDR3 comprises 16 residues. After removal of 6 bases from V and 7 bases from J, the junction contained 12 bases not matched to a gene. Per germline, CDR1 MNHEY and CDR2 SVGAGI. CDR3 loop: CASRYLSGRSKNEQFF. The CDR3 DNA reads TGTGCCAGCAGGTACCTTAGCGGGAGGAGTAAGAATGAGCAGTTCTTC.

This clonotype was counted ten times or more. The gene calls are TRBV20-1 and TRBJ1-5; 7 nucleotides match TRBD1. Germline CDR1 is DFQATT and CDR2 is SNEGSKA (reference sequence). V was clipped by 4 bases and J by 7 bases; unmatched bases: 13. The CDR3 has 15 residues. The CDR3 region is CSATRQGVGSQPQHF. CDR3 nucleotide sequence: TGCAGTGCTACCCGACAGGGAGTAGGTTCGCAGCCCCAGCATTTT.

The chain carries TRBV20-1 and TRBJ2-5; TRBD2 matches at 7 bases. V lost 6 bases and J lost 5; bases outside the gene matches: 12. The CDR3 is made up of 14 amino acids. Per the germline V gene, CDR1 is DFQATT and CDR2 is SNEGSKA (reference sequence). This CDR3 reads CSAPDLREIETQYF. The CDR3 bases are TGCAGTGCCCCTGATTTGCGGGAGATTGAGACCCAGTACTTC.

This clonotype was detected ten times or more. The rearrangement links TRBV5-1 to TRBJ2-1; 15 nucleotides agree with TRBD2. Germline CDR1 and CDR2: SGHRS and YFSETQ. After removal of 8 bases from V and 7 bases from J, the junction contained 7 bases not matched to a gene. This CDR3 spans 15 amino acids. The CDR3 nucleotides read TGCGCCAGTCGGACTAGCGGGAGGGTCTGGAATGAGCAGTTCTTC. Protein: CASRTSGRVWNEQFF.

This clonotype turned up a few times. The V call is TRBV6-6, the J call TRBJ1-3; the match to TRBD1 covers 9 bases. The CDR3 covers 13 residues. Germline CDR1 and CDR2: MNHNY and SVGAGI (reference sequence). The ends lost 8 bases at V and 5 bases at J; junction bases unmatched: 4. This CDR3 is CASYRGQRNTIYF. CDR3 in DNA: TGTGCCAGCTACAGGGGGCAGAGAAACACCATATATTTT.

In its sample, this clonotype was seen many times. The chain is built from TRBV7-2 and TRBJ2-2, with 7 positions matching TRBD2. The V gene's germline CDR1 is SGHTA and CDR2 FQGNSA. The CDR3 sequence is 17 residues long. V dropped 1 base and J dropped 4; count of bases not matched to a gene: 9. The CDR3 DNA reads as TGTGCCAGCAGCTTAGTAGGCGGAGCGGGAATCACCGGGGAGCTGTTTTTT. It yields the protein CASSLVGGAGITGELFF.

This clonotype was counted only a few times. The chain employs TRBV5-6 and TRBJ2-1, with 10 bases fitting TRBD2. The germline V gene encodes CDR1 SGHDT and CDR2 YYEEEE. The CDR3 sequence is 20 residues long. After removal of 4 bases from V and 4 bases from J, the junction contained 20 bases not matched to a gene. This chain's CDR3 is CASSGLALAGDSFNYNEQFF. CDR3 DNA: TGTGCCAGCAGCGGACTCGCGCTAGCGGGAGATAGCTTTAATTACAATGAGCAGTTCTTC.

The CDR3 spells CSARASENTGELFF. CDR3 bases: TGCAGTGCTAGAGCTAGCGAAAACACCGGGGAGCTGTTTTTT. This chain joins TRBV20-1 and TRBJ2-2; D may be TRBD2 (6 bases). The V gene's germline CDR1 is DFQATT and CDR2 SNEGSKA (reference sequence). Deletions cut 1 base from V and 2 bases from J, with 8 bases between. This CDR3 is 14 amino acids long.